This T cell receptor beta chain is from a study of blood T cell repertoires in COVID-19 (TCRdb year 2020). A note on the overall study: The collaborator samples originated in the United States, Italy and Spain and spanned the acute and convalescent phases of COVID-19. The material from the prospective study consisted of cDNA or gDNA derived from T cells, B-cell-depleted T cells, or PBMCs. Deeply sampled blood TCRbeta repertoires from subjects exposed to, actively infected with, or recovered from COVID-19 were included in the dataset. A freely available public database, intended as a resource for researchers studying the immune response to SARS-CoV-2, is where the repertoires were released. The samples were drawn from two sources: the first 160 participants of the ongoing ImmuneRACE study, and 1,000 to 1,500 subjects contributed by 6 global collaborators. A de-identified subject ID, COVID-19 status, age in years and sex were almost always included in the sample metadata. Where HLA class I and class II types were available, the types were taken from metadata supplied by the sample provider, not from assay-based typing.

The collaborating institutions used their own protocols to collect whole blood in K2EDTA tubes. For TCRbeta analysis, collaborators shipped samples as frozen whole blood, isolated PBMCs, or DNA extracted from either of those sample types. As for this clone: No cognate antigen has been identified for it. Base-call qualities are not available, and no considerably larger clone is one nucleotide away.

TCRbeta CDR3 regions were amplified from genomic DNA using the immunoSEQ Assay, a bias-controlled multiplex PCR. The paper's processing steps were these. Within the assay, amplification of reference gene primers was used to estimate how many nucleated cells each sample contained. To quantify the absolute abundance of each unique TCRbeta CDR3 rearrangement, sequence reads were collapsed and filtered. For each sample, productive Simpson clonality was calculated by taking the square root of Simpson's diversity index across productive rearrangements. The clones in this table, taken by TCRdb from immuneACCESS, are in-frame only. Not every clone is retained; where verified, under half of the shortfall comes from an unresolved V gene, and the cause of the rest is unknown. V and J calls and clone size are given by that table; D and trimming were obtained from the DNA. Here the sample has around 150,000 clones; over 85% occur a single time. Clones ranked in the top ten supply about a sixth of the sample.

What the research found in general, with its limitations: How much clinical and demographic metadata was included differed by source and by participant, and the metadata was provided uncurated.

Sequences were obtained from peripheral blood. This sequence originates from a man between 60 and 75 years old with active or convalescent COVID-19.

CDR3 loop: CASSIDWQGGTDTQYF. In nucleotides, the sequence is TGTGCCAGTAGTATAGATTGGCAGGGCGGCACAGATACGCAGTATTTT. The chain employs TRBV19 and TRBJ2-3; a weak D assignment points to TRBD1 (5 bases agree). The germline ends are 11 bases apart after V is trimmed by 0 bases and J by 1 base. Spanning cysteine to phenylalanine, the CDR3 consists of 16 amino acids. Only CDR3 DNA remains: 48 bases, in frame from the first base. Per the germline V gene (reference sequence), LNHDA is the CDR1 and SQIVND is the CDR2.